These T cell receptor beta chains were read from a single sample in a study of Graves' ophthalmopathy and Graves' hyperthyroidism. TCRdb re-called the multiplex PCR reads with MiXCR, one entry per CDR3 protein. The sample consists of 200,000 to 300,000 distinct CDR3 sequences, around 42% of them appearing once. The sequencing input was peripheral blood. The receptor source for this set is an adult man with Graves' ophthalmopathy. The CDR3 runs from the conserved cysteine through the conserved F or W. The D gene is left open where the match is weak. A row's size may be missing; if present it is once, few, many or a size class.

d_gene: .
abundance: .
j_gene: TRBJ1-1
v_gene: TRBV5-8
CDR3nt: TGTGCCAGCAGCCAAGTAAATGGGGCTGAAGCTTTCTTT
CDR3aa: CASSQVNGAEAFF

d_gene: TRBD1
abundance: many
j_gene: TRBJ2-5
v_gene: TRBV15
CDR3nt: TGTGCCACCAGTTTGGGACAGACAAGGGAGACCCAGTACTTC
CDR3aa: CATSLGQTRETQYF

d_gene: .
abundance: .
j_gene: TRBJ1-2
v_gene: TRBV19
CDR3nt: TGTGCCAGTAGCATCGGACCGGGACCGAAATATGGCTACACCTTC
CDR3aa: CASSIGPGPKYGYTF

d_gene: .
abundance: .
j_gene: TRBJ2-6
v_gene: TRBV19
CDR3nt: TGTGCCAGAAGGGCGTGCTCTGGGGCCAACGTCCTGACTTTC
CDR3aa: CARRACSGANVLTF

d_gene: .
abundance: few
j_gene: TRBJ2-7
v_gene: TRBV29-1
CDR3nt: TGCAGCGTTCGCGGCGGAGCTTCCTACGAGCAGTACTTC
CDR3aa: CSVRGGASYEQYF

d_gene: TRBD1
abundance: .
j_gene: TRBJ2-5
v_gene: TRBV11-1
CDR3nt: TGTGCCAGCAGCTTAGCCACAGGGGCGGAGACCCAGTACTTC
CDR3aa: CASSLATGAETQYF

d_gene: TRBD1
abundance: .
j_gene: TRBJ1-5
v_gene: TRBV7-9
CDR3nt: TGTGCCAGCAGCCTGTGGGACAGTGGGGATCAGCCCCAGCATTTT
CDR3aa: CASSLWDSGDQPQHF

d_gene: .
abundance: many
j_gene: TRBJ1-4
v_gene: TRBV2
CDR3nt: TGTGCCAGCAGTGAGCGACAGACCGATGAAAAACTGTTTTTT
CDR3aa: CASSERQTDEKLFF

d_gene: .
abundance: .
j_gene: TRBJ2-6
v_gene: TRBV4-1
CDR3nt: TGCGCCAGCAGTCAAAGAGGACACTCTGGGGCCAACGTCCTGACTTTC
CDR3aa: CASSQRGHSGANVLTF

d_gene: TRBD1
abundance: .
j_gene: TRBJ2-7
v_gene: TRBV7-9
CDR3nt: TGTGCCAGCCAAAGGGGACAGGGTATCTACGAGCAGTACTTC
CDR3aa: CASQRGQGIYEQYF

d_gene: .
abundance: many
j_gene: TRBJ1-2
v_gene: TRBV29-1
CDR3nt: TGCAGCGTTGTAGCCAGGAACACTGAGGGCTACACCTTC
CDR3aa: CSVVARNTEGYTF

d_gene: .
abundance: .
j_gene: TRBJ1-5
v_gene: TRBV2
CDR3nt: TGTGCCAGCAGTGGGACAACTTATCAGCCCCAGCATTTT
CDR3aa: CASSGTTYQPQHF

d_gene: .
abundance: .
j_gene: TRBJ1-5
v_gene: TRBV5-8
CDR3nt: TGTGCCAGCAGCTTAATGACAGCTAACAATCAGCCCCAGCATTTT
CDR3aa: CASSLMTANNQPQHF

d_gene: .
abundance: many
j_gene: TRBJ1-3
v_gene: TRBV4-2
CDR3nt: TGTGCCAGCAGCCCAGGGACACTCCGAAACTCTGGAAACACCATATATTTT
CDR3aa: CASSPGTLRNSGNTIYF

d_gene: TRBD2
abundance: few
j_gene: TRBJ2-5
v_gene: TRBV29-1
CDR3nt: TGCAGCGAGGGACTCGGGGGGGCCGGAGAGACCCAGTACTTC
CDR3aa: CSEGLGGAGETQYF

d_gene: TRBD1
abundance: .
j_gene: TRBJ1-5
v_gene: TRBV2
CDR3nt: TGTGCCAGCAGTGAAGCGGGGACAGGGTTTCAGCCCCAGCATTTT
CDR3aa: CASSEAGTGFQPQHF

d_gene: TRBD1
abundance: few
j_gene: TRBJ2-5
v_gene: TRBV29-1
CDR3nt: TGCAGCGTTGAAGGTGGGACAGGGGTAAAGGAGACCCAGTACTTC
CDR3aa: CSVEGGTGVKETQYF

d_gene: .
abundance: few
j_gene: TRBJ2-5
v_gene: TRBV10-3
CDR3nt: TGTGCCAGCGATGCTAGTCGACAGACCCAGTACTTC
CDR3aa: CASDASRQTQYF

d_gene: .
abundance: .
j_gene: TRBJ2-5
v_gene: TRBV15
CDR3nt: TGTGCCACCAGCAGAGAGAACTACGGGTCGGAGACCCAGTACTTC
CDR3aa: CATSRENYGSETQYF

d_gene: TRBD1
abundance: .
j_gene: TRBJ2-7
v_gene: TRBV7-9
CDR3nt: TGTGCCGGGTCGGGACAGGATGAGGAGCAGTACTTC
CDR3aa: CAGSGQDEEQYF

d_gene: .
abundance: once
j_gene: TRBJ2-3
v_gene: TRBV7-2
CDR3nt: TGTGCCAGCAGCCCAGGACCCGGCGATACGCAGTATTTT
CDR3aa: CASSPGPGDTQYF

d_gene: TRBD1
abundance: .
j_gene: TRBJ1-2
v_gene: TRBV7-2
CDR3nt: TGTGCCAGCAGTTTCAGGCCGGGGACAGGGAGCGGCTACACCTTC
CDR3aa: CASSFRPGTGSGYTF

d_gene: .
abundance: .
j_gene: TRBJ2-7
v_gene: TRBV5-1
CDR3nt: TGCGCCAGCAGCTTGGGGGGGGCGGTGAACGAGCAGTACTTC
CDR3aa: CASSLGGAVNEQYF

d_gene: .
abundance: few
j_gene: TRBJ2-7
v_gene: TRBV7-8
CDR3nt: TGTGCCAGCAGCTTGAACAGGAACTACGAGCAGTACTTC
CDR3aa: CASSLNRNYEQYF

d_gene: .
abundance: .
j_gene: TRBJ1-2
v_gene: TRBV7-3
CDR3nt: TGTGCCAGCAGCCCGCGCGCACTAGCGGGAGGGCCGCACACCTTC
CDR3aa: CASSPRALAGGPHTF

d_gene: .
abundance: .
j_gene: TRBJ1-2
v_gene: TRBV7-9
CDR3nt: TGTGCCAGCAGCTTAGCCTGGGACGGCCATGGCTACACCTTC
CDR3aa: CASSLAWDGHGYTF

d_gene: .
abundance: many
j_gene: TRBJ1-5
v_gene: TRBV9
CDR3nt: TGTGCCAGCAGCGTAGGGGCGCAGCCGGGTGATAGCAATCAGCCCCAGCATTTT
CDR3aa: CASSVGAQPGDSNQPQHF